The TCR beta chain described here comes from a study of blood T cell repertoires in COVID-19. Only a few counts were recorded for this clone. Study processing details: Scientists estimated how many nucleated cells there were by amplifying reference gene primers. Using immunoSEQ multiplex PCR, the repertoire was profiled, and TCRdb retains in-frame clones only, with some absent. The V and J calls and clone size come from that table; D and trimming were worked out from the DNA. The data contain around 130,000 clones, around three quarters of them singletons. Trimming cost V 6 bases and J 1 base; bases outside gene matches: 11. The CDR3 is 16 residues long. Germline assignment: CDR1 SNHLY and CDR2 FYNNEI.

The receptor was derived from a human donor in a cohort sampled during active COVID-19. Sequenced input: peripheral blood. The chain couples TRBV2 to TRBJ1-1; 7 nucleotides agree with TRBD1. In DNA, the CDR3 is TGTGCCAGCAGCACACGGACAGGTCCCTCGAACACTGAAGCTTTCTTT. Its protein product is CASSTRTGPSNTEAFF.